The rows below give T cell receptor beta chains drawn from one sample of a study of follicular helper T cells after annual influenza vaccination. The method was immunoSEQ multiplex PCR; TCRdb's version includes in-frame clones alone and lacks a portion of them. Of under 15,000 clones in the sample, approximately 80% were seen once. The starting material was CXCR5+ CD38- circulating T follicular helper cells from blood, obtained on the day of influenza vaccination. The receptors come from an adult who received the influenza vaccine. CDR3s include the opening cysteine and the closing phenylalanine or tryptophan. Each record gives: D gene, CDR3 length, clone size, J gene, V gene, CDR3 protein, CDR3 DNA. A D gene is named only where the DNA matches it firmly. Clone size is shown for a subset of rows, as once, few, many or a class of expanded clone.

NA,12,NA,TRBJ1-5,TRBV7-2,CASSLQRQPQHF,TGTGCCAGCAGCCTTCAACGTCAGCCCCAGCATTTT
NA,14,few,TRBJ2-5,TRBV7-2,CASSFNIIQETQYF,TGTGCCAGCAGCTTTAACATCATCCAAGAGACCCAGTACTTC
NA,14,NA,TRBJ2-7,TRBV14,CASGAGQDNYEQYF,TGTGCCAGCGGAGCGGGACAGGACAACTACGAGCAGTACTTC
TRBD2,16,NA,TRBJ2-3,TRBV9,CASSVRGSGVEDTQYF,TGTGCCAGCAGCGTAAGAGGTAGCGGGGTGGAAGATACGCAGTATTTT
NA,13,NA,TRBJ2-3,TRBV5-1,CASAPGGADTQYF,TGCGCCAGCGCGCCGGGTGGTGCAGATACGCAGTATTTT
NA,14,once,TRBJ2-5,TRBV30,CAWSVGGGGQTQYF,TGTGCCTGGAGTGTAGGAGGGGGCGGGCAGACCCAGTACTTC
NA,13,NA,TRBJ2-3,TRBV6-6,CASSYPGAYTQYF,TGTGCCAGCAGTTACCCGGGGGCATATACGCAGTATTTT
NA,13,NA,TRBJ2-7,TRBV15,CATSGSGGFEQYF,TGTGCCACCAGCGGCAGTGGAGGGTTCGAGCAGTACTTC
NA,12,once,TRBJ2-3,TRBV30,CAWRDFIDTQYF,TGTGCCTGGAGGGACTTCATAGATACGCAGTATTTT
NA,14,NA,TRBJ1-2,TRBV5-6,CASSFLSGHYGYTF,TGTGCCAGCAGCTTCCTTTCGGGTCACTATGGCTACACCTTC
NA,13,NA,TRBJ2-5,TRBV29-1,CSVTTQGFGTQYF,TGCAGCGTGACGACACAGGGTTTTGGGACCCAGTACTTC
TRBD2,14,NA,TRBJ2-1,TRBV9,CASSVGLAGGPKFF,TGTGCCAGCAGCGTAGGGCTAGCGGGGGGCCCTAAGTTCTTC
TRBD1,16,NA,TRBJ1-1,TRBV18,CASSPRDRVMDTEAFF,TGTGCCAGCTCACCAAGGGACAGAGTAATGGACACTGAAGCTTTCTTT
NA,15,NA,TRBJ2-6,TRBV5-4,CASSFKRSGANVLTF,TGTGCCAGCAGCTTTAAGCGCTCTGGGGCCAACGTCCTGACTTTC
NA,13,NA,TRBJ2-2,TRBV18,CASSPSHTGELFF,TGTGCCAGCTCACCGTCTCACACCGGGGAGCTGTTTTTT